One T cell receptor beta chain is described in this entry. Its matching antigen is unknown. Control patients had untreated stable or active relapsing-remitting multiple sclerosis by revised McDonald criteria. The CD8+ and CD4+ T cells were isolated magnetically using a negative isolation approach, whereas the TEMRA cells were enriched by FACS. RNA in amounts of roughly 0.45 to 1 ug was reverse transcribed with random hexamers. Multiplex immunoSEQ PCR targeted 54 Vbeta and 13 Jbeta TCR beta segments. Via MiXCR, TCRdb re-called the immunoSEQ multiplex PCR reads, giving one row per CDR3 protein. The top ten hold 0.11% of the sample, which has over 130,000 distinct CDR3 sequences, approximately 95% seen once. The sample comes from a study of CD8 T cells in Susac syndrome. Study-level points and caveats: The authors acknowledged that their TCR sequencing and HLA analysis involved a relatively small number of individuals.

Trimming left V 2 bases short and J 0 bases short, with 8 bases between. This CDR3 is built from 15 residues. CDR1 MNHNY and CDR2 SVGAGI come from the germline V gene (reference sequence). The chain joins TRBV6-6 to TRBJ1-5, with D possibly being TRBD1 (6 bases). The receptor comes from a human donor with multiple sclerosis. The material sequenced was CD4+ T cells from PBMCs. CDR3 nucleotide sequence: TGTGCCAGCAGTTACATGGGGGCTAGCAATCAGCCCCAGCATTTT. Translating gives CASSYMGASNQPQHF.